These T cell receptor beta chains were read from a single sample in a study of CXCR3-negative and CXCR3-positive naive CD8 T cells. TCRdb reprocessed the 5' RACE reads; each CDR3 protein has one entry and no DNA is given. Recorded for this sample: under 150,000 distinct CDR3 sequences. The sequenced sample consisted of naive CXCR3+ CD8+ T cells from blood. These receptor sequences come from a human donor in good health. Some clones in this sample may be carry-over from other donors' samples. CDR3s include the opening cysteine and the closing phenylalanine or tryptophan.

>TRBV6-5|TRBJ2-3
CASSRGQVWTDTQYF
>TRBV29-1|TRBJ1-2
CSVDGVRAGYTF
>TRBV28|TRBJ2-5
CASSPRPNRVHLGETQYF
>TRBV7-8|TRBJ2-1
CASSESGLAGRGNEQFF
>TRBV6-2/TRBV6-3|TRBJ2-7
CASNPTGIPHEQYF
>TRBV5-1|TRBJ2-1
CASSFGSRAQFF
>TRBV13|TRBJ2-7
CASSLAGGGSYEQYF
>TRBV5-6|TRBJ2-7
CASSFITSGHYEQYF
>TRBV29-1|TRBJ1-3
CSVIWQISGNTIYF
>TRBV15|TRBJ2-3
CATSSYRGADTQYF
>TRBV7-9|TRBJ1-5
CASSLAIGNGNQPQHF
>TRBV29-1|TRBJ2-1
CSVGSGGWDEQFF
>TRBV29-1|TRBJ1-1
CSVEGTVLGRTEAFF
>TRBV11-2|TRBJ2-7
CASSSGQGAAYEQYF
>TRBV29-1|TRBJ2-3
CSVELGGRVGTDTQYF
>TRBV3-1|TRBJ2-7
CASSQDRGQGPYEQYF
>TRBV7-9|TRBJ2-2
CASSAGSGELFF
>TRBV28|TRBJ1-5
CASSTGQGAQPQHF
>TRBV27|TRBJ2-5
CASSLGITPQETQYF
>TRBV6-5|TRBJ2-7
CASNPRGSYEQYF
>TRBV29-1|TRBJ2-1
CSAAGGSGSDNEQFF
>TRBV14|TRBJ2-3
CASSQYHGPSTDTQYF
>TRBV28|TRBJ2-7
CASSPTGTAFIDEQYF
>TRBV5-4|TRBJ1-1
CASSSLLGTGQPEAFF
>TRBV13|TRBJ2-1
CASSDREYEQFF
>TRBV7-9|TRBJ1-2
CASSFPDRDGYTF
>TRBV7-7|TRBJ2-7
CASSPTPTNEQFF
>TRBV7-3|TRBJ2-7
CASSLWAGSHEQYF
>TRBV29-1|TRBJ2-1
CSVETGVGEFF
>TRBV5-1|TRBJ2-7
CASSLVGRYEQYF
>TRBV7-6|TRBJ2-3
CASSLTDRGPDTQYF
>TRBV15|TRBJ2-5
CATSTSPKTQYF
>TRBV29-1|TRBJ2-1
CSVLRVDGEQFF
>TRBV29-1|TRBJ2-1
CSVEFTGTGAYNEQFF
>TRBV20-1|TRBJ1-4
CSARVEDTRKLATNEKLFF
>TRBV29-1|TRBJ2-7
CSIPGPPEQYF
>TRBV7-6|TRBJ2-7
CASSPESSYEQYF
>TRBV4-3|TRBJ1-2
CASSFGQASGYTF
>TRBV29-1|TRBJ2-2
CSVPGRTGELFF
>TRBV27|TRBJ2-7
CASSLSGPYEQYF
>TRBV7-9|TRBJ2-7
CASSPPTGIYEQYF
>TRBV28|TRBJ2-7
CASRLTGTTYEQYF
>TRBV29-1|TRBJ2-1
CSVDDPHKENEQFF
>TRBV7-9|TRBJ2-7
CASSFGRVNEQYF
>TRBV6-5|TRBJ2-3
CASSYRLSSTDTQYF
>TRBV12-3/TRBV12-4|TRBJ1-5
CASSLNRAMGNQPQHF
>TRBV27|TRBJ1-2
CASSLQGDYYYGYTF
>TRBV13|TRBJ1-1
CASSPGVRDTEAFF
>TRBV7-9|TRBJ1-1
CASSLLVTEAFF
>TRBV9|TRBJ1-2
CASRDRKGNYGYTF
>TRBV7-8|TRBJ1-1
CASSSEIRQGMNTEAFF
>TRBV5-1|TRBJ2-1
CASSLEVGYNEQFF
>TRBV5-1|TRBJ2-7
CASSLGPTNPYEQYF
>TRBV28|TRBJ2-7
CASRTSGYEQYF
>TRBV28|TRBJ2-1
CASSLTPLSGNYNEQFF
>TRBV27|TRBJ2-7
CASTAGGQQYF
>TRBV7-8|TRBJ2-5
CASSQGGSRETQYF
>TRBV6-2/TRBV6-3|TRBJ1-1
CASRSPGGEAFF
>TRBV29-1|TRBJ2-1
CSVEGIYRGLDNNEQFF